The clone carrying this T cell receptor (beta chain) was observed a handful of times. Its specificity is not known. This entry is derived from a study of T cells after yellow fever vaccination. MiXCR was run by TCRdb on the 5' RACE reads, yielding one entry per CDR3 protein. This sample yields approximately 330,000 distinct CDR3 sequences, of which about 4% are seen a single time; approximately 25% belongs to the top ten. Study-wide findings and caveats: Contamination by abundant bulk-population clonotypes could be present in FACS-sorted repertoires.

The receptor comes from a man aged 18 to 29 who received the YFV17D yellow fever vaccine. Sequenced here: PBMCs, sampled 5 days after the yellow fever booster vaccination.

CDR3 coding DNA: TGTGCCAGCTCACTTACTAGCGCTGGGGCCAACGTCCTGACTTTC. Protein product: CASSLTSAGANVLTF. The chain links TRBV18 to TRBJ2-6; 7 bases agree with TRBD2. The CDR3 covers 15 residues. With V trimmed by 4 bases and J by 2 bases, 2 bases remained unmatched. The germline CDR1 and CDR2 sequences are KGHSH and LQKENI.